The rows below give T cell receptor beta chains drawn from one sample of a study of neurological immune-mediated disorders. TCRdb reanalysed the 5' RACE reads using MiXCR and keeps one entry per CDR3 protein. The sample holds 80,000 or so distinct CDR3 sequences, approximately 10% seen once. The specimen was PBMCs. The receptors stem from a man aged 50-60 years in good health. CDR3s include the opening cysteine and the closing phenylalanine or tryptophan. The D gene is left open where the match is weak. Expanded clones get a size class; other rows say once, few or many, or leave the size out.

abundance,d_gene,v_gene,j_gene,CDR3nt,CDR3aa
few,TRBD1,TRBV7-8,TRBJ1-3,TGTGCCAGCAGCTTATTGGGTGGGACAGTCGGAAACACCATATATTTT,CASSLLGGTVGNTIYF
many,TRBD2,TRBV5-1,TRBJ2-1,TGCGCCAGCAGCCCCCTAGCGGGAGACAATGAGCAGTTCTTC,CASSPLAGDNEQFF
many,TRBD1,TRBV6-5,TRBJ2-5,TGTGCCAGCAGTTACAGGGGGCGCGGGTACCAAGAGACCCAGTACTTC,CASSYRGRGYQETQYF
many,-,TRBV2,TRBJ2-5,TGTGCCAGCAGAAAGGGGGGTGGGCCAGAGACCCAGTACTTC,CASRKGGGPETQYF
many,TRBD1,TRBV12-3/TRBV12-4,TRBJ2-7,TGTGCCAGCAGTTTCGGGGACAGGGGGGGAAGGTACTTC,CASSFGDRGGRYF
-,TRBD1,TRBV20-1,TRBJ2-1,TGCAGTGCTCAAAGATGGGACAGGGGCCGGGGTAATGAGCAGTTCTTC,CSAQRWDRGRGNEQFF
many,TRBD1,TRBV20-1,TRBJ1-1,TGCAGCCAGAAGGGGGCTGGCGGATCGGAGGGCACTGAAGCTTTCTTT,CSQKGAGGSEGTEAFF
many,TRBD1,TRBV18,TRBJ2-7,TGTGCCAGCTCCCCTGGGACAGACTACGAGCAGTACTTC,CASSPGTDYEQYF
many,TRBD2,TRBV20-1,TRBJ2-3,TGCAGTGCTAGATCCGGGACTAGCGGGAGGGCCGGCACAGATACGCAGTATTTT,CSARSGTSGRAGTDTQYF
many,-,TRBV20-1,TRBJ1-2,TGCAGTGCTAGAGATACAGTTTATGGCTACACCTTC,CSARDTVYGYTF
many,-,TRBV20-1,TRBJ1-4,TGCAGTGCTAGTAGGAGGGAAGAACTGTTTTTT,CSASRREELFF
many,TRBD1,TRBV4-2,TRBJ2-2,TGTGCCAGCAGCCAAGGGACAGGGGTGACCGGGGAGCTGTTTTTT,CASSQGTGVTGELFF
many,-,TRBV20-1,TRBJ2-7,TGCAGTGCTAGAGATAGTAAGGGTTTTTTGTACGAGCAGTACTTC,CSARDSKGFLYEQYF
-,-,TRBV28,TRBJ2-1,TGTGCCAGCACGGGCGGGTGTGTAAATGATCAGTTCTTC,CASTGGCVNDQFF
many,-,TRBV18,TRBJ1-1,TGTGCCAGCTCACCGGTTGGGGTTCAGTCCACTGAAGCTTTCTTT,CASSPVGVQSTEAFF
few,TRBD2,TRBV13,TRBJ2-7,TGTGCCAGCAGCTTAACGTCCATCTCAGCGGGGGGCACCTACGAGCAGTACTTC,CASSLTSISAGGTYEQYF
many,TRBD2,TRBV7-2,TRBJ2-7,TGTGCCAGCAGCTTAGGAGGGGTTGGTAGCGGGGGTGAGGGGCAGTACTTC,CASSLGGVGSGGEGQYF
-,TRBD1,TRBV7-2,TRBJ2-4,TGTGCCAGCAGCTTAGGGGGACAGTTTGGGGCCCAAAACATTCAGTACTTC,CASSLGGQFGAQNIQYF